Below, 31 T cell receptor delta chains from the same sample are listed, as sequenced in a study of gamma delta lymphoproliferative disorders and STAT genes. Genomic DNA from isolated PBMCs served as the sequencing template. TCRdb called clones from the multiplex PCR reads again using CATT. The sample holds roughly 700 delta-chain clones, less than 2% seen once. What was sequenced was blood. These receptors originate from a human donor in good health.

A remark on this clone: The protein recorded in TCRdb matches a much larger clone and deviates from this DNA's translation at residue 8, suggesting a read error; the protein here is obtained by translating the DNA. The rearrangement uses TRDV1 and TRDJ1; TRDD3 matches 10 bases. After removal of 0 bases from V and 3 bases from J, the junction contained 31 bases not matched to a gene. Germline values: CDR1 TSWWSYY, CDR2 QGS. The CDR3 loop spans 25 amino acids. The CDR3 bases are TGTGCTCTTGGGGAACTCACGCTCTTCCTCAGCCTACTGGGGGATCCGGGTCGGGATCCCGATAAACTCATCTTT. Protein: CALGELTLFLSLLGDPGRDPDKLIF.

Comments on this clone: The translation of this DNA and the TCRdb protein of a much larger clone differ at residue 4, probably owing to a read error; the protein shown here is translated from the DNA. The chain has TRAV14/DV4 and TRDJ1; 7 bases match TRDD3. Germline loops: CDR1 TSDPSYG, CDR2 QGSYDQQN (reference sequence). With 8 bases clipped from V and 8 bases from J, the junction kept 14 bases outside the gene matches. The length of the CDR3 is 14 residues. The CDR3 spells CAMGTTDTGEKLIF. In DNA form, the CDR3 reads TGTGCAATGGGAACTACCGATACTGGGGAGAAACTCATCTTT.

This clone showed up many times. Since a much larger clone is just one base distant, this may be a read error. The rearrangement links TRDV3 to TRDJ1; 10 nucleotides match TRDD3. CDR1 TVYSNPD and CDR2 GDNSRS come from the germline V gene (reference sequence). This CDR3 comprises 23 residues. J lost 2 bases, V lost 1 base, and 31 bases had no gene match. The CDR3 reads CAFTPSPLQTGGGGIRRTDKLIF. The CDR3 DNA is TGTGCCTTTACCCCCTCCCCCCTCCAAACGGGCGGGGGGGGGATACGCCGGACCGATAAACTCATCTTT.

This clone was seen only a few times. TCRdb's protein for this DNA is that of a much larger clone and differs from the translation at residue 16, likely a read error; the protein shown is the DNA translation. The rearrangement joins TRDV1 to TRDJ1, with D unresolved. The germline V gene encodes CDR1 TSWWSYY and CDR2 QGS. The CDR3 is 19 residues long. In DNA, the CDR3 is TGTGCTCTTGGGGCATTCCCCCCCTGGTGGTCCAAGTACACCGATCAACTCATCTTT. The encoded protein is CALGAFPPWWSKYTDQLIF.

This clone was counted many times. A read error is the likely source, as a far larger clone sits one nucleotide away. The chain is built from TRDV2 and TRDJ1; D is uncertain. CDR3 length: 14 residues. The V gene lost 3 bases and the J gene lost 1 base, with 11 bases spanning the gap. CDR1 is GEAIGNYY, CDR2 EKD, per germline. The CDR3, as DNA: TGTGCCTGTGACCCTTTGAGGGGCACCGATAAACTCATCTTT. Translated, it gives CACDPLRGTDKLIF.

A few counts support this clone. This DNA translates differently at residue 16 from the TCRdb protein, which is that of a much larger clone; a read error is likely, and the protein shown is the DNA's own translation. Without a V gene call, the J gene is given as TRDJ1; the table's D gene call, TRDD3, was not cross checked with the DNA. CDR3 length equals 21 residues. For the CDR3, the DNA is TGTGCCTCCCAGGGGGCCTTCCTACGGCTGGGGTCCTATTCAACCGCCGATAAACTCATCTTT. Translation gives CASQGAFLRLGSYSTADKLIF.

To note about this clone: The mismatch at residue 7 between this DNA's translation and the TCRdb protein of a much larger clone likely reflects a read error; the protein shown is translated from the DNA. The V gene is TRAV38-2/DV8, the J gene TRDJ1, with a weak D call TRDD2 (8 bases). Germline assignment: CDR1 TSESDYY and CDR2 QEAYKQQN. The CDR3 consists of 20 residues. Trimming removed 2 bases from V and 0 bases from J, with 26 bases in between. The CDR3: CAYRRALPTVLGSNTDKLIF. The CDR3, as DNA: TGTGCTTATAGGAGGGCTCTTCCTACCGTACTGGGGAGTAACACCGATAAACTCATCTTT.

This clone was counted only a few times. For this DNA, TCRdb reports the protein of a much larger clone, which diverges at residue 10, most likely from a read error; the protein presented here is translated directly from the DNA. The CDR3 coding sequence is TGTGCCTGTGACACCGTAGGGAAAACTAGGGGACTTGGGGAGTCCACCGATAAACTCATCTTT. Encoded protein: CACDTVGKTRGLGESTDKLIF. The J gene is TRDJ1, the V gene TRDV2; tentatively, D is TRDD3 (5 bases). V was pared by 0 bases and J by 1 base, with 29 bases between. The CDR3 covers 21 residues. Germline values: CDR1 GEAIGNYY, CDR2 EKD.

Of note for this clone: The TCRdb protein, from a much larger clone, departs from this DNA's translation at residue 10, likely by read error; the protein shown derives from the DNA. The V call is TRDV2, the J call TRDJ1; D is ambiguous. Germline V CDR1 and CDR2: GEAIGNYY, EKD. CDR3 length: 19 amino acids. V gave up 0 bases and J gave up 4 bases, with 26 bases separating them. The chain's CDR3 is CACDTVGADRRVVGDKLIF. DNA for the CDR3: TGTGCCTGTGACACCGTCGGGGCAGACCGACGGGTTGTTGGCGATAAACTCATCTTT.

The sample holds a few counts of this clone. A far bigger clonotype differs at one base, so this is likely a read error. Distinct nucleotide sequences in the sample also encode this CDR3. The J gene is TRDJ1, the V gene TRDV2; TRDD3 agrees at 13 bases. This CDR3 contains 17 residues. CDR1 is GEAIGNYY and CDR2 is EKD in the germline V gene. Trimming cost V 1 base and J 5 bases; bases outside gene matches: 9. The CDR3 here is CACDTVYWGIREDKLIF. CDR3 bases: TGTGCCTGTGACACAGTATACTGGGGGATACGCGAGGATAAACTCATCTTT.

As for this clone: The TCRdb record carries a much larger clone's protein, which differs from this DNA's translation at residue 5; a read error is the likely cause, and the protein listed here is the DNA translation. The CDR3 DNA is TGTGCCTGTGACATCGTATACTGGGGGATACGCGAGGATAAACTCATCTTT. This codes for CACDIVYWGIREDKLIF. The J gene is TRDJ1, the V gene TRDV2, with 13 bases fitting TRDD3. Trimming removed 2 bases from V and 5 bases from J; junction bases left unmatched: 10. Germline CDR1 and CDR2: GEAIGNYY and EKD. The CDR3 has 17 amino acids.

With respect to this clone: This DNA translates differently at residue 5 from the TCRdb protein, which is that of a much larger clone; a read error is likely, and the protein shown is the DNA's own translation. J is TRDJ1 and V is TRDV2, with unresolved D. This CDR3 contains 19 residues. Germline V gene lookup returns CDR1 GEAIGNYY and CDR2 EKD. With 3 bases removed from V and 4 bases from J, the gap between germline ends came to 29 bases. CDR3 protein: CACDAVGADQRVVGDKLIF. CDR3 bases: TGTGCCTGTGACGCCGTCGGGGCAGACCAACGGGTTGTTGGCGATAAACTCATCTTT.

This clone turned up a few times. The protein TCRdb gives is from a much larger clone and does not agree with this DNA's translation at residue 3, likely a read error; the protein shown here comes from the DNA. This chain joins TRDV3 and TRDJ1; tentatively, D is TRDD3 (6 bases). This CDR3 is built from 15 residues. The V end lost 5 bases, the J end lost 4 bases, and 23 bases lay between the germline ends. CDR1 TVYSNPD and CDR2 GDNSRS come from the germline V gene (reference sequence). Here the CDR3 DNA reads TGTGCCCTTGAGGAGCCCAGGGGGACCCACGATAAACTCATCTTT. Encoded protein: CALEEPRGTHDKLIF.

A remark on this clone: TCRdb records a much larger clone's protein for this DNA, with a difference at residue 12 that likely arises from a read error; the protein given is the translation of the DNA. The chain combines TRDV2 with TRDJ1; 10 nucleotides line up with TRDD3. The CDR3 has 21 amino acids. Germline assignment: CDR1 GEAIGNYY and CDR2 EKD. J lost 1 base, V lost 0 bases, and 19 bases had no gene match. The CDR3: CACDTVGKTGGFGESTDKLIF. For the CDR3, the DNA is TGTGCCTGTGACACCGTAGGGAAAACTGGGGGATTTGGGGAGTCCACCGATAAACTCATCTTT.

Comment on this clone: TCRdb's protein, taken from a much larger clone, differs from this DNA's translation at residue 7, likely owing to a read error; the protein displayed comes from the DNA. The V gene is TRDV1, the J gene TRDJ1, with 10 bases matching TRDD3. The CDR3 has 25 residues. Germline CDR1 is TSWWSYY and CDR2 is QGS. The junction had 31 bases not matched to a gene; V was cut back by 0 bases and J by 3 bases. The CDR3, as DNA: TGTGCTCTTGGGGAACTCATGTTCTTCCTCAGCCTACTGGGGGATCCGGGTCGGGATCCCGATAAACTCATCTTT. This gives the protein CALGELMFFLSLLGDPGRDPDKLIF.

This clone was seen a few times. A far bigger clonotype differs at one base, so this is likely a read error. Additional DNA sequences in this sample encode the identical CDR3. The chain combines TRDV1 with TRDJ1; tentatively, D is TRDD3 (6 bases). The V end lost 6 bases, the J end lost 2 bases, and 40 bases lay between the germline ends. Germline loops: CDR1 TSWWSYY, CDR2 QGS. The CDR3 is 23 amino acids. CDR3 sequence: CALGDGSVPVGYWVGYATDKLIF. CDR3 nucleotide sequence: TGTGCTCTTGGAGATGGATCGGTTCCTGTCGGCTACTGGGTAGGGTACGCAACCGATAAACTCATCTTT.

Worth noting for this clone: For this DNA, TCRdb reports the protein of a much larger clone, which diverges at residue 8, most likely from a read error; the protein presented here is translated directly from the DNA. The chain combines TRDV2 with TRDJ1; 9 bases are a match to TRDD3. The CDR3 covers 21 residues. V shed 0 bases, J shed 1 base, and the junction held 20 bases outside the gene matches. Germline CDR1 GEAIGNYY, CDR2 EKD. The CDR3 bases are TGTGCCTGTGACACCGTAGGGAGAACTGGGGGACTTGGGGAGTCCACCGATAAACTCATCTTT. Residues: CACDTVGRTGGLGESTDKLIF.

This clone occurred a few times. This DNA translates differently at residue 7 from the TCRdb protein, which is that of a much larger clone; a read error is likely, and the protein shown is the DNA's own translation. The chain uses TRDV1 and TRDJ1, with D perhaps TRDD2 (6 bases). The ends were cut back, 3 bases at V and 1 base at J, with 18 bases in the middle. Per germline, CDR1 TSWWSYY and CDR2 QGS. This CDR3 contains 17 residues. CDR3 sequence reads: CALGDPTFPGSTDKLIF. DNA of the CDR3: TGTGCTCTTGGGGACCCCACCTTCCCGGGGTCCACCGATAAACTCATCTTT.

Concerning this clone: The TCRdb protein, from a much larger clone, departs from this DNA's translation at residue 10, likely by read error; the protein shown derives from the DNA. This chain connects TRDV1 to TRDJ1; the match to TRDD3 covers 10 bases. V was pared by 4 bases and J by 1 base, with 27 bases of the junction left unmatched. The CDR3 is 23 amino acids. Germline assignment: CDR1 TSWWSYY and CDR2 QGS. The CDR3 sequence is CALGALPVLPKSRGIRGTDKLIF. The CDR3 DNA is TGTGCTCTTGGGGCCCTCCCAGTCCTCCCCAAAAGCAGGGGGATACGCGGCACCGATAAACTCATCTTT.

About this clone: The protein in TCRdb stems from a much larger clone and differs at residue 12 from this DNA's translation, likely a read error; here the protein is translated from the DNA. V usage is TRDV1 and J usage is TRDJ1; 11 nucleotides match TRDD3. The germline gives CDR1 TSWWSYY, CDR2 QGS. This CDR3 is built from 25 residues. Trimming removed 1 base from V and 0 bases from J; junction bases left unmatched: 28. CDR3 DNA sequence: TGTGCTCTTGGGGAACCGTCTTCCTACGACCTTGAATGGGGGATACGCGGATTGAACACCGATAAACTCATCTTT. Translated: CALGEPSSYDLEWGIRGLNTDKLIF.

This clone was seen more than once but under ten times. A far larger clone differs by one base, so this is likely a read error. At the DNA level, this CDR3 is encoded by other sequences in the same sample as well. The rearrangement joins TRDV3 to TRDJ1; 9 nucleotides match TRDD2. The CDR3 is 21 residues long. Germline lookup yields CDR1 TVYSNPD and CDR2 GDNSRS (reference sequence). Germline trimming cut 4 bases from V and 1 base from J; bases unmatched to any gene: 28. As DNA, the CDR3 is TGTGCCTCCCAGGGGGCCTTCCTACGGCTGGGATCCTATTCAACCACCGATAAACTCATCTTT. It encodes CASQGAFLRLGSYSTTDKLIF.

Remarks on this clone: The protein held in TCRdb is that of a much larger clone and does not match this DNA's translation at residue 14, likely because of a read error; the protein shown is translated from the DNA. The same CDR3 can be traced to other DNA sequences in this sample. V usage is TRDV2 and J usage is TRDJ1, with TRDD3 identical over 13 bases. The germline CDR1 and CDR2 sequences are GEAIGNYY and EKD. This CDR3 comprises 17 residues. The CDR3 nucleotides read TGTGCCTGTGACACTGTATACTGGGGGATACGCGAGGATAGACTCATCTTT. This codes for CACDTVYWGIREDRLIF.

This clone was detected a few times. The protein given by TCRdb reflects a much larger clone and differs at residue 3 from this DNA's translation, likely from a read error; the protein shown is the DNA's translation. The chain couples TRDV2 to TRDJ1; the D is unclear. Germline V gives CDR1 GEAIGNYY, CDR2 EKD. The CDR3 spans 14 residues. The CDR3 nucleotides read TGTGCCTATGACCCTTTGAGGGACACCGATAAACTCATCTTT. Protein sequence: CAYDPLRDTDKLIF.

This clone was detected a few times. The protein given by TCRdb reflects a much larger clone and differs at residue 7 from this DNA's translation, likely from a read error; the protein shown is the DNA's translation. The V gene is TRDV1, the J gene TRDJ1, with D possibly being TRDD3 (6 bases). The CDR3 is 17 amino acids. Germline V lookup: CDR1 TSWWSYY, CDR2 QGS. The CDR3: CALGEKSWGQYTDKLIF. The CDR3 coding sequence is TGCGCTCTTGGGGAAAAGAGCTGGGGACAGTACACCGATAAACTCATCTTT.

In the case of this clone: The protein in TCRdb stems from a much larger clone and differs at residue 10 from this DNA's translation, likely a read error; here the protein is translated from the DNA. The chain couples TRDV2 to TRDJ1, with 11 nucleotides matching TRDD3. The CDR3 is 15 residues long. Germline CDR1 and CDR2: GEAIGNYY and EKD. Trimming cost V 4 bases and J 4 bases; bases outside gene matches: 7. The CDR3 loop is CACDLLLGDIDKLIF. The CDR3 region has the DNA TGTGCCTGTGATCTTTTACTGGGGGATATCGATAAACTCATCTTT.

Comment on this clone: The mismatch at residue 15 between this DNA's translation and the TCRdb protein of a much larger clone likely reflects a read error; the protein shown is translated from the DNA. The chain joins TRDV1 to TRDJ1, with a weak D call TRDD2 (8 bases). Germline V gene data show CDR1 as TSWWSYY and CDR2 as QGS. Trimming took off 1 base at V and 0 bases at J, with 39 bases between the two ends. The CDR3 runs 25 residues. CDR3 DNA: TGTGCTCTTGGGGAACCGTCTTCCTACGACCTTGGATGGGGGACACGCGGATTGAACACCGATAAACTCATCTTT. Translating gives CALGEPSSYDLGWGTRGLNTDKLIF.

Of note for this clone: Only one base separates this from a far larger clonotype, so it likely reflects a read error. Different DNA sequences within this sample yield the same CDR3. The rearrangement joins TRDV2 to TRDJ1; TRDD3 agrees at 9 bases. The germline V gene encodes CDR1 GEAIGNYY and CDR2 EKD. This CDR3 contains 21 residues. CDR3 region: CACDTVGKTGGLGESTDKLIF. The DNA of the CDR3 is TGTGCCTGTGACACCGTAGGGAAAACTGGGGGACTTGGGGAGTCCACCGATAAACTCATTTTT.

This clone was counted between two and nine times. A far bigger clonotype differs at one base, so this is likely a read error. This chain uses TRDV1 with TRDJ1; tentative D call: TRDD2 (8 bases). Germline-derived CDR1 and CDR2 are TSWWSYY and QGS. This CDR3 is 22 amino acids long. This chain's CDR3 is CARGEAFFLLVGYSGPTRGLIF. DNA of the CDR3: TGTGCTCGTGGGGAAGCTTTCTTCCTACTCGTGGGATACTCGGGGCCCACTAGGGGACTCATCTTT.

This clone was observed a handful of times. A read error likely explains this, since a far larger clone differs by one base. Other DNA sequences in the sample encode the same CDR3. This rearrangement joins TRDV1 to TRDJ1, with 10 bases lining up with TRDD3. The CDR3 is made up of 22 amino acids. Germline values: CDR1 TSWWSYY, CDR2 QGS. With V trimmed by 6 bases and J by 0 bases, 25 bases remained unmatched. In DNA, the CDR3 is TGTGCTCTTGGAGAAGGAAATTCCTCCGACTGGGGGATCCTTATGTACACCGATAAACTCATCTTT. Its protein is CALGEGNSSDWGILMYTDKLIF.

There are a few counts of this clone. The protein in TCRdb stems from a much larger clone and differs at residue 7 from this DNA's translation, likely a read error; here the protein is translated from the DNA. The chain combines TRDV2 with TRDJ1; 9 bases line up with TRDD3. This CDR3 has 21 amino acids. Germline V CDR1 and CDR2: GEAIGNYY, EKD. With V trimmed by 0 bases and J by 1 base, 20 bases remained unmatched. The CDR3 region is CACDTVEKTGGLGESTDKLIF. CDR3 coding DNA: TGTGCCTGTGACACCGTAGAGAAAACTGGGGGACTTGGGGAGTCCACCGATAAACTCATCTTT.

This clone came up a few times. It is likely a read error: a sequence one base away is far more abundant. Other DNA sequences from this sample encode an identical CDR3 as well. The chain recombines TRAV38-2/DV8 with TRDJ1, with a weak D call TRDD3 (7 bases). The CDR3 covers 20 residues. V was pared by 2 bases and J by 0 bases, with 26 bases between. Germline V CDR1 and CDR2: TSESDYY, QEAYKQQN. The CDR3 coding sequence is TGTGCTTATAGGAGAGCTCCTCCTACCGTACTGGGGAGTAACACCGATAAACTCATCTTT. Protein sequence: CAYRRAPPTVLGSNTDKLIF.